This TCR beta chain came from a study of PD-L1 blockade in urothelial cancer. At the level of the study: Each blood sample yielded a median of about 140,000 T cells.

Specified time point: pretreatment peripheral blood. Urothelial carcinoma in patients was locally advanced or metastatic. TCRdb's copy holds only in-frame clones and misses some; the assay was immunoSEQ multiplex PCR. The profile shows some 71,000 clones, around 87% of them singletons. The study's findings and limits: More expansion of tumor-associated blood clones, seen at 3 weeks, marked durable-benefit patients. In blood sampled pretreatment, TCR clonality below the median predicted better survival.

Points on this clone: As yet, its antigen is unknown.

Sequenced material: PBMCs, taken around atezolizumab (anti-PD-L1) treatment. The TCR was taken from a man in his 60s with urothelial cancer.

This CDR3 reads CTSSQDFLVSGELFF. CDR3 in DNA: TGCACCAGCAGCCAAGATTTCCTAGTATCCGGGGAGCTGTTTTTT. The chain has TRBV1 and TRBJ2-2; the table gives TRBD2 as D, unverified against the DNA. TRBV1 has pseudogene status. CDR3 length: 15 residues.